This is a list of T cell receptor beta chains from one sample in a study of blood T cell repertoires in COVID-19. The assay was immunoSEQ multiplex PCR, and TCRdb's table has in-frame clones only and misses some. The top ten clones hold roughly 9.7% of a sample with roughly 39,000 clones, around 85% of them seen once. The sequencing sample was made of peripheral blood. Receptors were obtained from a human donor in a cohort sampled during active COVID-19. Each CDR3 is given with its conserved first and last residue. Fields, in order: CDR3 length, V gene, J gene, CDR3 protein.

length: 16; V: TRBV10-2; J: TRBJ2-2; CDR3: CASSKLAGEPTGELFF
length: 11; V: TRBV6-4; J: TRBJ1-2; CDR3: CATREGSGYTF
length: 15; V: TRBV2; J: TRBJ1-6; CDR3: CASKSPGQNNSPLHF
length: 14; V: TRBV9; J: TRBJ2-1; CDR3: CASSPPGTRGEQFF
length: 14; V: TRBV25-1; J: TRBJ2-1; CDR3: CASSESVRYNEQFF
length: 13; V: TRBV13; J: TRBJ1-4; CDR3: CASSSYINEKLFF
length: 17; V: TRBV20-1; J: TRBJ2-3; CDR3: CSASSLGYRGGEDTQYF
length: 14; V: TRBV6-5; J: TRBJ1-1; CDR3: CASSIGHRNTEAFF
length: 14; V: TRBV27; J: TRBJ2-3; CDR3: CASSLASSTDTQYF
length: 14; V: TRBV29-1; J: TRBJ2-3; CDR3: CSVEGLAGADTQYF
length: 15; V: TRBV7-2; J: TRBJ1-6; CDR3: CASSLVGTANSPLHF
length: 13; V: TRBV14; J: TRBJ1-3; CDR3: CASSLDRGGPIYF
length: 14; V: TRBV29-1; J: TRBJ1-2; CDR3: CSVETTGGGYGYTF
length: 16; V: TRBV7-6; J: TRBJ2-5; CDR3: CASSLTSGGAGETQYF
length: 15; V: TRBV18; J: TRBJ1-2; CDR3: CASSSGTGGGYGYTF
length: 16; V: TRBV4-3; J: TRBJ1-3; CDR3: CASSQGNRAPGNTIYF
length: 15; V: TRBV7-9; J: TRBJ1-1; CDR3: CASSLASQLNTEAFF
length: 14; V: TRBV25-1; J: TRBJ1-1; CDR3: CASSGRDTATEAFF
length: 15; V: TRBV7-9; J: TRBJ1-4; CDR3: CASSLAARENEKLFF
length: 13; V: TRBV7-9; J: TRBJ2-3; CDR3: CASSLYQGNTQYF
length: 15; V: TRBV19; J: TRBJ1-2; CDR3: CASSIVLPGTYGYTF
length: 16; V: TRBV4-3; J: TRBJ1-4; CDR3: CASSQDNGGANEKLFF
length: 14; V: TRBV7-9; J: TRBJ1-1; CDR3: CASSPGQLNTEAFF
length: 16; V: TRBV5-4; J: TRBJ2-3; CDR3: CASSSGLAGGEDTQYF
length: 13; V: TRBV19; J: TRBJ1-4; CDR3: CASKERSNEKLFF
length: 15; V: TRBV15; J: TRBJ2-1; CDR3: CATSRPGQGDSEQFF
length: 16; V: TRBV23-1; J: TRBJ2-5; CDR3: CASSQLNPGGWETQYF
length: 15; V: TRBV4-1; J: TRBJ1-2; CDR3: CASSQASGQGVKLPF
length: 15; V: TRBV6-5; J: TRBJ2-1; CDR3: CASSYSPGQSNEQFF
length: 15; V: TRBV5-4; J: TRBJ2-5; CDR3: CASSLAGGWGETQYF
length: 16; V: TRBV7-2; J: TRBJ2-6; CDR3: CASSLAPGVGANVLTF
length: 12; V: TRBV7-9; J: TRBJ1-2; CDR3: CASSPQGYGYTF
length: 14; V: TRBV7-8; J: TRBJ2-7; CDR3: CASSLAGTGTEQYF
length: 14; V: TRBV2; J: TRBJ2-2; CDR3: CASTMRVWTGELFF
length: 15; V: TRBV19; J: TRBJ2-3; CDR3: CASSLWDRGSDTQYF
length: 15; V: TRBV6-5; J: TRBJ1-1; CDR3: CASSDGAGANTEAFF
length: 15; V: TRBV6-5; J: TRBJ1-2; CDR3: CASSYSTGGNYGYTF
length: 15; V: TRBV6-6; J: TRBJ1-1; CDR3: CASSLDGSMNTEAFF
length: 16; V: TRBV2; J: TRBJ1-5; CDR3: CASSEQGNGLGQPQHF
length: 20; V: TRBV21-1; J: TRBJ2-2; CDR3: CASSNQSRDRVEGGTGELFF
length: 18; V: TRBV4-2; J: TRBJ2-5; CDR3: CASSQDQGAGAGQKTQYF
length: 13; V: TRBV30; J: TRBJ2-1; CDR3: CAWSPPLYNEQFF
length: 13; V: TRBV5-5; J: TRBJ2-1; CDR3: CASSLVAENEQFF
length: 14; V: TRBV19; J: TRBJ1-1; CDR3: CASSPQGFNTEAFF
length: 13; V: TRBV15; J: TRBJ1-1; CDR3: CATSEHRGTEAFF
length: 15; V: TRBV5-1; J: TRBJ1-5; CDR3: CASSEGTGGNQPQHF
length: 15; V: TRBV5-1; J: TRBJ1-1; CDR3: CASSLQALPNTEAFF
length: 11; V: TRBV20-1; J: TRBJ2-5; CDR3: CSARDSETQYF
length: 14; V: TRBV6-5; J: TRBJ1-1; CDR3: CASTRGRDDTEAFF
length: 12; V: TRBV29-1; J: TRBJ1-2; CDR3: CSVEGGDDGYTF
length: 13; V: TRBV4-1; J: TRBJ2-3; CDR3: CASSPDYTDTQYF
length: 13; V: TRBV3-1/TRBV3-2; J: TRBJ1-6; CDR3: CASSPGTGDDLHF
length: 16; V: TRBV10-3; J: TRBJ2-5; CDR3: CAISESAQGVYGTQYF
length: 13; V: TRBV29-1; J: TRBJ2-7; CDR3: CSVLDSTSYEQYF
length: 16; V: TRBV7-9; J: TRBJ2-7; CDR3: CASSPGTDGADYEQYF